This is a list of T cell receptor beta chains from one sample in a study of sequential checkpoint blockade in melanoma. Libraries were prepared by immunoSEQ multiplex PCR; TCRdb keeps only in-frame clonotypes and omits some of them. The data show around 9,100 clones, around 75% seen once. The specimen was CD8+ T cells sorted from blood (inferred from file names), collected from a patient given nivolumab and ipilimumab in sequence. These receptors came from a human donor with melanoma. The CDR3 runs from the conserved cysteine through the conserved F or W. The D gene is left open where the match is weak. The size entry is marked missing in some rows and otherwise reads once, few, many or a size class.

len	abundance	v_gene	d_gene	j_gene	CDR3nt	CDR3aa
16	NA	TRBV4-3	TRBD1	TRBJ1-4	TGCGCCAGCAGCCAAGCGGCCGGGACAGGGCATGAAAAACTGTTTTTT	CASSQAAGTGHEKLFF
16	few	TRBV19	NA	TRBJ1-5	TGTGCCAGTAGCACGCTCCGGGGATTTGGCAATCAGCCCCAGCATTTT	CASSTLRGFGNQPQHF
16	NA	TRBV6-6	TRBD2	TRBJ2-1	TGTGCCAGCCAACTGTGGGCTAGCGGGAGGGAAAATGAGCAGTTCTTC	CASQLWASGRENEQFF
15	NA	TRBV6-1	TRBD2	TRBJ2-5	TGTGCCAGCAGCGGACTAGCGGGGGGGTCAGAGACCCAGTACTTC	CASSGLAGGSETQYF
15	NA	TRBV7-2	NA	TRBJ2-7	TGTGCCAGCAGCTTAGGGCCCAGGTTTACCTACGAGCAGTACTTC	CASSLGPRFTYEQYF
15	once	TRBV9	TRBD2	TRBJ2-3	TGTGCCAGCAGCGTAGCTCGGGGGGAAGGAGATACGCAGTATTTT	CASSVARGEGDTQYF
14	NA	TRBV6-5	TRBD1	TRBJ2-3	TGTGCCAGCAGCCCGGACAGGACCACAGATACGCAGTATTTT	CASSPDRTTDTQYF
16	NA	TRBV4-1	TRBD2	TRBJ2-1	TGCGCCAGCAGCGGCCGGACTAGCGGGCTGTGGAATGAGCAGTTCTTC	CASSGRTSGLWNEQFF
14	few	TRBV19	NA	TRBJ2-1	TGTGCCAGTAGCCCCCGGGGAGCACGAAATGAGCAGTTCTTC	CASSPRGARNEQFF
16	NA	TRBV6-4	NA	TRBJ2-3	TGTGCCAGCAGTGACTCTCCAGGGGGGTCCGCAGATACGCAGTATTTT	CASSDSPGGSADTQYF
17	once	TRBV4-3	TRBD2	TRBJ2-1	TGCGCCAGCAGCCAGGGTTCTAGCGGGAGGGCCAAAAATGAGCAGTTCTTC	CASSQGSSGRAKNEQFF
14	NA	TRBV7-6	TRBD1	TRBJ1-2	TGTGCCAGCAGCTTGCAGGGGGGTTATGAGGGCTACACCTTC	CASSLQGGYEGYTF
14	NA	TRBV27	NA	TRBJ2-7	TGTGCCAGCAGTTTAAGCGCTACAGGATACGAGCAGTACTTC	CASSLSATGYEQYF
16	once	TRBV14	NA	TRBJ1-6	TGTGCCAGCAGCCAAGATTTTAGCTCCTATAATTCACCCCTCCACTTT	CASSQDFSSYNSPLHF
12	NA	TRBV28	NA	TRBJ2-7	TGTGCCAGCTGGAGGAAAAGCTACGAGCAGTACTTC	CASWRKSYEQYF
14	NA	TRBV11-1	NA	TRBJ2-7	TGTGCCAGCAGCCTCACTTCCTTCGAGTACGAGCAGTACTTC	CASSLTSFEYEQYF
12	once	TRBV11-1	NA	TRBJ2-3	TGTGCCAGCAGCCAGACAGCAGATACGCAGTATTTT	CASSQTADTQYF